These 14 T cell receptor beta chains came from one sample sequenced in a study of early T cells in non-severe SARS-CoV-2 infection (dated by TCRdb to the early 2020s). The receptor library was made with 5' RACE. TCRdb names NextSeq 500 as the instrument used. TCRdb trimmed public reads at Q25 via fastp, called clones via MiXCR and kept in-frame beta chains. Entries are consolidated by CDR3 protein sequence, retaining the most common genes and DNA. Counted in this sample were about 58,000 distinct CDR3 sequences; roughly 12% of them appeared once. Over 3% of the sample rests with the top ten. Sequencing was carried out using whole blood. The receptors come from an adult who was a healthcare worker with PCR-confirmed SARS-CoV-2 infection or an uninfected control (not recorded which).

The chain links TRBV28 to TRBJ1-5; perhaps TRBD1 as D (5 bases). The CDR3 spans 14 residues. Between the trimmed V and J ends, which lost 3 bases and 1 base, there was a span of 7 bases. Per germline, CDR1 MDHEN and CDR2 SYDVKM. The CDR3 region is CASSFGDSNQPQHF. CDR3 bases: TGTGCCAGCAGTTTCGGGGACAGCAATCAGCCCCAGCATTTT.

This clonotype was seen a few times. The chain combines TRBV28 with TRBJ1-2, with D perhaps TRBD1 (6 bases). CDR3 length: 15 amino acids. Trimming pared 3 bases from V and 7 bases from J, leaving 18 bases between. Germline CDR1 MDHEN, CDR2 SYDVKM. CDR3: CASSFPLQGMGGYTF. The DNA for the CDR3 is TGTGCCAGCAGTTTTCCACTACAGGGAATGGGTGGCTACACCTTC.

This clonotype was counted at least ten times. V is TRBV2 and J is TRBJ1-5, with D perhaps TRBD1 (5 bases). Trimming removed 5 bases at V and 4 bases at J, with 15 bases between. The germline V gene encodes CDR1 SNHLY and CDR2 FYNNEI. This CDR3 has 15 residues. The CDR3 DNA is TGTGCCAGCAGTACCGGGACTCGGGAAAATCAGCCCCAGCATTTT. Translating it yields CASSTGTRENQPQHF.

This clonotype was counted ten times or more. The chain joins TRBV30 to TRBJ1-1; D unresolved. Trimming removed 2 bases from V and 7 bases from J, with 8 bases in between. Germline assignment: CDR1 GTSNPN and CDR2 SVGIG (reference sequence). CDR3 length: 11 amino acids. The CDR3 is CAWSLQIEAFF. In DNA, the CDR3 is TGTGCCTGGAGTTTGCAGATTGAAGCTTTCTTT.

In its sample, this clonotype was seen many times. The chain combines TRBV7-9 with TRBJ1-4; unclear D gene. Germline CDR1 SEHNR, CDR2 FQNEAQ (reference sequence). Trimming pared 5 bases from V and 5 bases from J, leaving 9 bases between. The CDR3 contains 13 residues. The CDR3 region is CASSPGRNEKLFF. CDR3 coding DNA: TGTGCCAGCAGCCCGGGCCGGAATGAAAAACTGTTTTTT.

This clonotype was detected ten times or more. The CDR3, as DNA: TGTGCCAGCAGTCCCGGGACAAGTTCACTAGCGAACAATGAGCAGTTCTTC. Translating gives CASSPGTSSLANNEQFF. The rearrangement links TRBV12-3 or TRBV12-4 to TRBJ2-1; D possibly corresponds to TRBD2 (7 bases). This CDR3 contains 17 residues. The V end lost 5 bases, the J end lost 5 bases, and 22 bases lay between the germline ends.

The DNA of the CDR3 is TGTGCCAGCAGCACTCAGGGGGCTCTAGCCAAAAACATTCAGTACTTC. Translation gives CASSTQGALAKNIQYF. This chain uses TRBV4-2 with TRBJ2-4; 8 positions match TRBD1. CDR1 LGHNA and CDR2 YNFKEQ come from the germline V gene. The CDR3 length is 16 residues. The junction had 6 bases not matched to a gene; V was cut back by 5 bases and J by 0 bases.

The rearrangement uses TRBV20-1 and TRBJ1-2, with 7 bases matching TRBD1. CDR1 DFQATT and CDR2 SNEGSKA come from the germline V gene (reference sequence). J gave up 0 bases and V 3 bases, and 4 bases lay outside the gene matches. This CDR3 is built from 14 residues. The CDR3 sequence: CSARAGTANYGYTF. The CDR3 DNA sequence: TGCAGTGCTAGGGCCGGGACAGCTAACTATGGCTACACCTTC.

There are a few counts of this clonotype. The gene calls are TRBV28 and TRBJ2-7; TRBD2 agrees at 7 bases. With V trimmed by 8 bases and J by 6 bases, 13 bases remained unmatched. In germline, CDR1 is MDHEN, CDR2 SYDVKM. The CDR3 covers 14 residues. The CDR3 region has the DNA TGTGCCAGCTCAAGGGTTAGGCCGGGGGGCGAGCAGTACTTC. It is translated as CASSRVRPGGEQYF.

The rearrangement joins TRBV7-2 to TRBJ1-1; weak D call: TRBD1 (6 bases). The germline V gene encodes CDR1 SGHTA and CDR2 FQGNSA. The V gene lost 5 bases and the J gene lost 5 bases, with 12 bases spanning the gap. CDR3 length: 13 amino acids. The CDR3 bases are TGTGCCAGCAGCCAAGGACAGCCAACTGAAGCTTTCTTT. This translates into CASSQGQPTEAFF. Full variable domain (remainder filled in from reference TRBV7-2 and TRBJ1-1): GAGVSQSPSNKVTEKGKDVELRCDPISGHTALYWYRQSLGQGLEFLIYFQGNSAPDKSGLPSDRFSAERTGGSVSTLTIQRTQQEDSAVYLCASSQGQPTEAFFGQGTRLTVV.

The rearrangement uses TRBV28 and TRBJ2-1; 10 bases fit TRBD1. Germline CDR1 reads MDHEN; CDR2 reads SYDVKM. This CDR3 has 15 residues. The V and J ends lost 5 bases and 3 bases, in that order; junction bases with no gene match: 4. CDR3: CASSRGQGDYNEQFF. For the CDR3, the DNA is TGTGCCAGCAGTCGAGGACAGGGGGACTACAATGAGCAGTTCTTC. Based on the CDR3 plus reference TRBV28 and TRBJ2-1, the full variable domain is DVKVTQSSRYLVKRTGEKVFLECVQDMDHENMFWYRQDPGLGLRLIYFSYDVKMKEKGDIPEGYSVSREKKERFSLILESASTNQTSMYLCASSRGQGDYNEQFFGPGTRLTVL.

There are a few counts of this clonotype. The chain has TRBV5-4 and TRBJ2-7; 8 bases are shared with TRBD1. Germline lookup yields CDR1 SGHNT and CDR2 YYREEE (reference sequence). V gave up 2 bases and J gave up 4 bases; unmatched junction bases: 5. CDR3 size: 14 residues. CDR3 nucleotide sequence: TGTGCCAGCAGCTTCCAGACAGGGGCATACGAGCAGTACTTC. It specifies CASSFQTGAYEQYF. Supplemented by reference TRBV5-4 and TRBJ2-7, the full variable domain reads ETGVTQSPTHLIKTRGQQVTLRCSSQSGHNTVSWYQQALGQGPQFIFQYYREEENGRGNFPPRFSGLQFPNYSSELNVNALELDDSALYLCASSFQTGAYEQYFGPGTRLTVT.

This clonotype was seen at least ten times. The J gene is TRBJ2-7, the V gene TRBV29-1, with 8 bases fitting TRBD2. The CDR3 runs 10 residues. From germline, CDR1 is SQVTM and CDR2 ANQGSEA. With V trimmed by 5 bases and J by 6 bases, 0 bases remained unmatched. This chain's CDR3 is CSVREGEQYF. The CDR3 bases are TGCAGCGTTCGGGAGGGCGAGCAGTACTTC.

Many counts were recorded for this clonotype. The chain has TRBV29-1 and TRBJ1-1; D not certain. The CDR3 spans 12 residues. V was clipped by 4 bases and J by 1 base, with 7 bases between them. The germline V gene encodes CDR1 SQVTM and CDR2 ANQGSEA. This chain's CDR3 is CSVGAGNTEAFF. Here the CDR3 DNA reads TGCAGCGTTGGAGCCGGGAACACTGAAGCTTTCTTT.